These T cell receptor beta chains were read from a single sample in a study of blood T cell repertoires in COVID-19. The protocol was immunoSEQ multiplex PCR, while the TCRdb copy is restricted to in-frame clones and leaves out a portion. The sample includes about 150,000 clones, 79% of them seen just once. Material for sequencing was peripheral blood. These receptors originate from a man in his forties or fifties with active or convalescent COVID-19. CDR3s include the opening cysteine and the closing phenylalanine or tryptophan. A D gene is named only where the DNA matches it firmly. Clone size is not always given. Where it is, it says once, few, many or a class for expanded clones.

abundance	v_gene	d_gene	j_gene	CDR3nt	CDR3aa
.	TRBV9	TRBD2	TRBJ2-3	TGTGCCAGCGGACTAGCGGTATCAGATACGCAGTATTTT	CASGLAVSDTQYF
.	TRBV5-1	.	TRBJ2-5	TGCGCCAGCAGCGTTCTGACAGACCAAGAGACCCAGTACTTC	CASSVLTDQETQYF
.	TRBV4-1	TRBD1	TRBJ2-1	TGCGCCAGCAGCCAAGGCTGGGGACGACAGGGTGAGCAGTTCTTC	CASSQGWGRQGEQFF
.	TRBV6-5	.	TRBJ2-1	TGTGCCAGCGGCGGCCCGTCCGCCTACAATGAGCAGTTCTTC	CASGGPSAYNEQFF
.	TRBV27	TRBD2	TRBJ2-1	TGTGCCAGCAGTTTATTAGCGGGAGTAGAAATCAATGAGCAGTTCTTC	CASSLLAGVEINEQFF
.	TRBV7-3	TRBD2	TRBJ2-5	TGTGCCAGCAGCCAGGCTGGGAGCGGGAGTGAGACCCAGTACTTC	CASSQAGSGSETQYF
.	TRBV7-6	.	TRBJ2-2	TGTGCCAGCAGCTTAAACCGGGTGGCGAACACCGGGGAGCTGTTTTTT	CASSLNRVANTGELFF
few	TRBV7-2	.	TRBJ2-2	TGTGCCAGCAGCTTAAAGCTTCGTTCGGGCGAGGGGAACACCGGGGAGCTGTTTTTT	CASSLKLRSGEGNTGELFF
.	TRBV19	TRBD1	TRBJ2-7	TGTGCCAGTAGTATAGGGACAGGAGCCTACGAGCAGTACTTC	CASSIGTGAYEQYF
.	TRBV7-9	TRBD2	TRBJ2-7	TGTGCCAGCAGCAAGGGACTAGCGGGATATTACGAGCAGTACTTC	CASSKGLAGYYEQYF
.	TRBV24-1	TRBD2	TRBJ2-5	TGTGCCACCAGTGATTTTGGGGCTAGCGGGAACCAAGAGACCCAGTACTTC	CATSDFGASGNQETQYF
.	TRBV29-1	TRBD1	TRBJ1-3	TGCAGCGTTGAGGGACAGGGGGCGCCTTCTGGAAACACCATATATTTT	CSVEGQGAPSGNTIYF
once	TRBV3-1/TRBV3-2	.	TRBJ2-2	TGTGCCAGCAGCTTTTCCGGGAACACCGGGGAGCTGTTTTTT	CASSFSGNTGELFF
once	TRBV19	TRBD1	TRBJ1-5	TGTGCCAGTAGAAAACAGGGGGCCGGTCAGCCCCAGCATTTT	CASRKQGAGQPQHF
.	TRBV6-5	.	TRBJ2-1	TGTGCCAGCAGCCGCTTGCGAAATGAGCAGTTCTTC	CASSRLRNEQFF
.	TRBV18	TRBD1	TRBJ1-6	TGTGCCAGCTCACCGGGGACAGGGGTTAATTCACCCCTCCACTTT	CASSPGTGVNSPLHF
once	TRBV9	TRBD1	TRBJ2-5	TGTGCCAGCAGCGTAGTGGACAGGGGGAGAGAGACCCAGTACTTC	CASSVVDRGRETQYF
.	TRBV3-1/TRBV3-2	TRBD1	TRBJ1-2	TGTGCCAGCAGTCGACAGGGGCCCTTGACCTTC	CASSRQGPLTF
.	TRBV11-1	TRBD1	TRBJ1-6	TGTGCCAGCAGGACAAGGACAGGAAAGAATTCACCCCTCCACTTT	CASRTRTGKNSPLHF
.	TRBV19	TRBD1	TRBJ2-7	TGTGCCAGTAGTATCCGGGACAGGGCCTACGAGCAGTACTTC	CASSIRDRAYEQYF
once	TRBV5-1	.	TRBJ2-5	TGCGCCAGCAGCCCCTTCCAAGAGACCCAGTACTTC	CASSPFQETQYF
.	TRBV28	TRBD2	TRBJ2-5	TGTGCCAGCAGTTTAGGTCTAGCGGCTGTCGAGACCCAGTACTTC	CASSLGLAAVETQYF
.	TRBV19	.	TRBJ2-1	TGTGCCAGTAGTATAGGGGAGCTAAATGAGCAGTTCTTC	CASSIGELNEQFF
.	TRBV6-5	.	TRBJ2-7	TGTGCCAGCAGACCGGAGGGGATTGTCTACGAGCAGTACTTC	CASRPEGIVYEQYF
.	TRBV5-1	TRBD2	TRBJ2-1	TGCGCCAGCAGCTTGGGACTAGCGAACAATGAGCAGTTCTTC	CASSLGLANNEQFF
.	TRBV6-5	.	TRBJ2-3	TGTGCCAGCGGGCGGGCAGGTACAGATACGCAGTATTTT	CASGRAGTDTQYF
.	TRBV5-4	.	TRBJ2-7	TGTGCCAGCAGCCCTCGGACTGCCGACTACGAGCAGTACTTC	CASSPRTADYEQYF
.	TRBV28	TRBD1	TRBJ1-5	TGTGCCAGCACCTCTCAGGGGGATAGCAATCAGCCCCAGCATTTT	CASTSQGDSNQPQHF
.	TRBV3-1/TRBV3-2	.	TRBJ1-1	TGTGCCAGCAGGGCAGACTTGAACACTGAAGCTTTCTTT	CASRADLNTEAFF
.	TRBV27	TRBD2	TRBJ2-3	TGTGCCAGCCGCGACGGGGGGACAGATACGCAGTATTTT	CASRDGGTDTQYF
.	TRBV4-1	TRBD1	TRBJ1-2	TGCGCCAGCAGCCAAGAGCGTACAGGGGCTGGAAACTATGGCTACACCTTC	CASSQERTGAGNYGYTF
.	TRBV6-4	TRBD2	TRBJ2-2	TGTGCCAGCAGTCAAAGCGGGGGTTCCGGGGAGCTGTTTTTT	CASSQSGGSGELFF
.	TRBV19	TRBD2	TRBJ2-5	TGTGCCAGTAGCCGTTGGGGGGAGGGAGATGAGACCCAGTACTTC	CASSRWGEGDETQYF
few	TRBV29-1	.	TRBJ1-5	TGCAGCGTTAAAACCGGGACAAGGGAGCCCCAGCATTTT	CSVKTGTREPQHF
few	TRBV4-1	.	TRBJ2-2	TGCGCCAGCAGCCAACCTCTCTCCTCCACCGGGGAGCTGTTTTTT	CASSQPLSSTGELFF
.	TRBV5-5	.	TRBJ2-5	TGTGCCAGCAGCTTGAGGACACCGCAAGAGACCCAGTACTTC	CASSLRTPQETQYF
few	TRBV2	TRBD1	TRBJ1-2	TGTGCCAGCAGTAGACAGGGGGCGACTGGCTACACCTTC	CASSRQGATGYTF
.	TRBV28	.	TRBJ1-2	TGTGCCAGCAGTTTAGGAGCAGACGGGGGCTACACCTTC	CASSLGADGGYTF
.	TRBV5-1	TRBD1	TRBJ1-2	TGCGCCAGCAGCGTACCGGGACAGGGGGCCGGGGGCTACACCTTC	CASSVPGQGAGGYTF
once	TRBV15	.	TRBJ2-3	TGTGCCACCAGCGTACAAGGAGGAGCAGATACGCAGTATTTT	CATSVQGGADTQYF
.	TRBV3-1/TRBV3-2	TRBD2	TRBJ2-6	TGTGCCAGCAGCCAAGGATACGCGGGAGGGTTCTCTGGGGCCAACGTCCTGACTTTC	CASSQGYAGGFSGANVLTF
once	TRBV10-3	.	TRBJ2-3	TGTGCCATCCAGCTACTAGTGACAGATACGCAGTATTTT	CAIQLLVTDTQYF
.	TRBV10-2	TRBD2	TRBJ2-7	TGCGCCAGCAGCGGGACTAGCGGGAACTACGAGCAGTACTTC	CASSGTSGNYEQYF
many	TRBV24-1	TRBD2	TRBJ2-3	TGTGCCACCAAGGATAGCGGGAGCGTTCTGGCAGATACGCAGTATTTT	CATKDSGSVLADTQYF
.	TRBV10-2	TRBD2	TRBJ2-2	TGCCCCCGCAGCCCACGGGGGGGGGAGAACACCGGGGAGCTGTTTTTT	CPRSPRGGENTGELFF
.	TRBV28	.	TRBJ2-7	TGTGCCAGCCCCGGCGGGCCTCAGTACTTC	CASPGGPQYF
.	TRBV5-3	.	TRBJ1-3	TGTGCCAGAAGCTTGACAGGGAATGGAAACACCATATATTTT	CARSLTGNGNTIYF
.	TRBV11-2	TRBD1	TRBJ1-2	TGTGCCAGCAGCGCCATTGAGACAGGGGCGTATGGCTACACCTTC	CASSAIETGAYGYTF
.	TRBV7-3	.	TRBJ1-6	TGTGCCAGCAGCCCCGGACAGCCTAATTCACCCCTCCACTTT	CASSPGQPNSPLHF
once	TRBV10-1	TRBD1	TRBJ2-7	TGCGCCAGCAGTGAGCGACAGGGAGACTACGAGCAGTACTTC	CASSERQGDYEQYF
.	TRBV3-1/TRBV3-2	.	TRBJ1-4	TGTGCCAGCAGCCAGGGGGAGGGGAAAAAACTGTTTTTT	CASSQGEGKKLFF
.	TRBV9	TRBD1	TRBJ2-7	TGTGCCAGCAGCGTAGAGGGGGGCAGGGGGCTACCCTACGAGCAGTACTTC	CASSVEGGRGLPYEQYF
.	TRBV7-3	TRBD2	TRBJ2-1	TGTGCCAGCAGCCCTAGCGGGCCCTACAATGAGCAGTTCTTC	CASSPSGPYNEQFF
many	TRBV6-6	TRBD2	TRBJ2-1	TGTGCCAGCAGTTACTTCGCTAGCGGGATAGACAATGAGCAGTTCTTC	CASSYFASGIDNEQFF
.	TRBV6-5	.	TRBJ1-4	TGTGCCAGCAGTTCGTCAGGGGTGGCTAATGAAAAACTGTTTTTT	CASSSSGVANEKLFF
.	TRBV7-2	.	TRBJ2-3	TGTGCCAGCAGCTCAGACAGATATACGCAGTATTTT	CASSSDRYTQYF
once	TRBV3-1/TRBV3-2	TRBD1	TRBJ1-6	TGTGCCAGCAGCCAAGGACAGGGAAATTCACCCCTCCACTTT	CASSQGQGNSPLHF
.	TRBV29-1	.	TRBJ2-5	TGCAGCGTCGACTCACAATCAGACAGAAACCAAGAGACCCAGTACTTC	CSVDSQSDRNQETQYF
.	TRBV28	TRBD2	TRBJ2-1	TGTGCCAGCAGCAGGACTAGCGGGAGATTAAGCAATGAGCAGTTCTTC	CASSRTSGRLSNEQFF
few	TRBV6-6	TRBD1	TRBJ1-1	TGTGCCACCAGGGGGGGGAACACTGAAGCTTTCTTT	CATRGGNTEAFF